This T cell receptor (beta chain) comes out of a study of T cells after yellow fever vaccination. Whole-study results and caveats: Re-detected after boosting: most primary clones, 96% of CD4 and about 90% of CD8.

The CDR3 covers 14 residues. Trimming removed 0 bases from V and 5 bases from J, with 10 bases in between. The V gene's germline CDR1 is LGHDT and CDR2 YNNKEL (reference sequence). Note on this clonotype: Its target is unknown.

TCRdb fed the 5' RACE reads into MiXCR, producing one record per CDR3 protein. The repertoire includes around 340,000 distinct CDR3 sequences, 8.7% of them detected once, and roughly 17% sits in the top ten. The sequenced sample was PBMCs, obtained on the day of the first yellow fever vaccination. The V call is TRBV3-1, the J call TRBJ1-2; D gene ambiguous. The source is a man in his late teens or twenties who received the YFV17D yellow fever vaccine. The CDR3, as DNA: TGTGCCAGCAGCCAAGATGGGCGGATTTATGGCTACACCTTC. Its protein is CASSQDGRIYGYTF.